Listed below are T cell receptor beta chains from one sample, sequenced in a study of OX40 agonist ivuxolimab in advanced cancers. Generated by immunoSEQ multiplex PCR, the TCRdb table keeps only in-frame clones and is missing some. The data hold 100,000 to 150,000 clones, with about 93% observed a single time. Sequences were derived from CD4+ or CD8+ T cells sorted from blood, sampled in a trial of the OX40 agonist ivuxolimab. The origin of the receptors is an adult with an advanced solid tumor such as melanoma, head and neck, liver or kidney cancer. CDR3s include the opening cysteine and the closing phenylalanine or tryptophan. A D gene is named only where the DNA matches it firmly.

>.|TRBV2|TRBJ2-1
CASSTGTVATNEQFF
>.|TRBV19|TRBJ1-1
CASSGPRRGTEAFF
>TRBD1|TRBV6-6|TRBJ1-1
CASRRTGDGTEAFF
>.|TRBV20-1|TRBJ2-3
CSANPTDTQYF
>.|TRBV19|TRBJ2-7
CASTKTGSDYEQYF
>.|TRBV2|TRBJ1-6
CATERGRDQGPLHF
>.|TRBV5-5|TRBJ1-2
CASSTRTPGGYGYTF
>.|TRBV6-5|TRBJ1-1
CASSQGGVTEAFF
>.|TRBV19|TRBJ2-1
CASSTTPRGDNEQFF
>.|TRBV7-3|TRBJ1-2
CASSPQASRGNYGYTF
>.|TRBV5-1|TRBJ2-1
CASSFVVRAGPFGEQFF
>.|TRBV18|TRBJ2-6
CASSESGANVLTF
>TRBD1|TRBV2|TRBJ1-2
CASSEVGQGWYSANYGYTF
>TRBD1|TRBV6-6|TRBJ1-2
CASRLGTDYGYTF
>TRBD1|TRBV7-2|TRBJ2-5
CASSPGTGAMSQYF
>TRBD2|TRBV15|TRBJ2-1
CATSRDRGGSSYNEQFF
>.|TRBV28|TRBJ2-3
CASSLAGKLGATDTQYF
>.|TRBV6-5|TRBJ1-2
CASSEGYGYTF
>.|TRBV5-8|TRBJ2-1
CASSLVPSARSINEQFF
>.|TRBV28|TRBJ1-2
CASRGENGGYGYTF
>.|TRBV11-2|TRBJ1-1
CASSLSGTLTIMNTEAFF